The 18 T cell receptor beta chains below were found in one sample sequenced in a study of radiotherapy plus CTLA-4 blockade in lung cancer. Sequencing was performed with immunoSEQ multiplex PCR; in TCRdb, only in-frame clones are kept and a portion is missing. The sample has under 110,000 clones; more than 70% are singletons. Here the sequenced sample was peripheral blood, taken from a patient treated with radiotherapy plus ipilimumab. These receptors were obtained from a human donor with non-small cell lung cancer that progressed on radiotherapy plus ipilimumab. Some clones in this sample may be carry-over from other donors' samples.

The J gene is TRBJ1-2, the V gene TRBV7-9, with a tentative D call TRBD1 (5 bases). Looked up from germline, CDR1 is SEHNR and CDR2 is FQNEAQ (reference sequence). The V end lost 5 bases, the J end lost 7 bases, and 17 bases lay between the germline ends. The CDR3 totals 14 residues. CDR3 coding DNA: TGTGCCAGCAGCATGACCGGAGGGAGGGGTGGCTACACCTTC. Its translation is CASSMTGGRGGYTF.

The chain has TRBV9 and TRBJ2-3; 9 nucleotides match TRBD2. The CDR3 is made up of 17 amino acids. Trimming cost V 1 base and J 4 bases; bases outside gene matches: 10. Germline V CDR1 and CDR2: SGDLS, YYNGEE. As DNA, the CDR3 is TGTGCCAGCAGCGTAAGTGGGGGCGGGGGGGCCTCAGATACGCAGTATTTT. It encodes CASSVSGGGGASDTQYF.

This clone was observed a single time. The rearrangement joins TRBV9 to TRBJ2-1; unclear D gene. CDR1 and CDR2 from the germline V gene are SGDLS and YYNGEE. CDR3 size: 16 residues. V shed 0 bases and J shed 6 bases, with 16 bases lying between them. As DNA, the CDR3 is TGTGCCAGCAGCGTAGCAGGTACGTCCAATTTCAATGAGCAGTTCTTC. Translation gives CASSVAGTSNFNEQFF.

This clone was recorded a few times. The junction does not match germline at one end; this may be a read error. CDR3 DNA: TGCGCCAGCAGCCAAGAATTGGGGGGCACATATACGCAGTATTTT. Translation gives CASSQELGGTYTQYF. The chain has TRBV4-3 and TRBJ2-3, with D possibly being TRBD1 or TRBD2 (6 bases each). In germline, CDR1 is LGHNA, CDR2 YSLEER. The CDR3 extends over 15 amino acids.

The rearrangement links TRBV2 to TRBJ2-2, with 10 bases lining up with TRBD2. This CDR3 region has 19 residues. CDR1 and CDR2 from the germline V gene are SNHLY and FYNNEI. V gave up 3 bases and J gave up 0 bases; unmatched junction bases: 10. Here the CDR3 DNA reads TGTGCCAGCAGTGATTTACTTAGGCTAGCGGGGGCGAACACCGGGGAGCTGTTTTTT. This encodes CASSDLLRLAGANTGELFF.

This chain connects TRBV9 to TRBJ2-5; D possibly corresponds to TRBD1 (6 bases). Germline CDR1 SGDLS, CDR2 YYNGEE. The CDR3 spans 15 residues. V shed 4 bases and J shed 4 bases, with 17 bases lying between them. For the CDR3, the DNA is TGTGCCAGCAGCCCGACAACAGGGTCGGGAGAGACCCAGTACTTC. Its protein is CASSPTTGSGETQYF.

The genes are TRBV29-1 and TRBJ1-4; TRBD1 is a possible D gene (5 bases). The germline V gene has CDR1 SQVTM and CDR2 ANQGSEA. The CDR3 totals 14 residues. Trimming removed 2 bases from V and 2 bases from J, with 9 bases in between. The CDR3 DNA is TGCAGCGTTGAATACCGGGGCACTAATGAAAAACTGTTTTTT. This codes for CSVEYRGTNEKLFF.

The J gene is TRBJ1-1, the V gene TRBV6-1, with D maybe TRBD1 (6 bases). The V gene lost 1 base and the J gene lost 1 base, with 16 bases spanning the gap. The CDR3 spans 17 residues. Germline lookup yields CDR1 MNHNS and CDR2 SASEGT. The CDR3 sequence: CASSEGWGAGGNTEAFF. DNA for the CDR3: TGTGCCAGCAGTGAAGGTTGGGGGGCGGGAGGGAACACTGAAGCTTTCTTT.

V is TRBV5-1 and J is TRBJ1-4, with 9 bases fitting TRBD1. This CDR3 comprises 16 residues. Germline CDR1 SGHRS, CDR2 YFSETQ. J was trimmed by 8 bases and V by 4 bases; bases with no gene match: 12. The CDR3 DNA reads as TGCGCCAGCAGCACCACGACAGGGGGTATCAGGGAAAAACTGTTTTTT. It is translated as CASSTTTGGIREKLFF. Together with reference TRBV5-1 and TRBJ1-4, the CDR3 gives the full variable domain: KAGVTQTPRYLIKTRGQQVTLSCSPISGHRSVSWYQQTPGQGLQFLFEYFSETQRNKGNFPGRFSGRQFSNSRSEMNVSTLELGDSALYLCASSTTTGGIREKLFFGSGTQLSVL.

The chain links TRBV27 to TRBJ1-5, with a weak D call TRBD1 (5 bases). This CDR3 comprises 16 residues. Trimming took 2 bases from V and 2 from J, leaving 13 bases between them. CDR1 MNHEY and CDR2 SMNVEV come from the germline V gene (reference sequence). The CDR3 loop is CASSLKGTLRNQPQHF. The CDR3 DNA sequence: TGTGCCAGCAGTTTAAAAGGGACTCTCCGCAATCAGCCCCAGCATTTT.

This chain connects TRBV7-9 to TRBJ2-3; maybe TRBD2 (5 bases). V dropped 0 bases and J dropped 2 bases, with 12 bases sitting between them. This CDR3 is 16 amino acids long. The germline gives CDR1 SEHNR, CDR2 FQNEAQ (reference sequence). The CDR3 coding sequence is TGTGCCAGCAGCTTAGCACCCCGGGGAGTCACAGATACGCAGTATTTT. Amino acids: CASSLAPRGVTDTQYF.

This clone occurred once. V gene TRBV4-2 combines with J gene TRBJ1-1, with no clear D. Trimming cost V 0 bases and J 3 bases, with 11 bases left between them. The CDR3 contains 15 residues. The germline V gene encodes CDR1 LGHNA and CDR2 YNFKEQ. CDR3 in amino acids: CASSQDVSRDTEAFF. The CDR3 DNA follows: TGTGCCAGCAGCCAAGATGTAAGCCGGGACACTGAAGCTTTCTTT.

The rearrangement links TRBV10-1 to TRBJ2-7; tentatively, D is TRBD1 or TRBD2 (5 bases each). Trimming removed 3 bases at V and 0 bases at J, with 15 bases between. The CDR3 sequence is 16 residues long. Per the germline V gene, CDR1 is WNHNN and CDR2 is SYGVQD (reference sequence). The CDR3 is CASSDTRDRRSYEQYF. The CDR3 DNA reads as TGCGCCAGCAGTGATACACGGGACCGACGCTCCTACGAGCAGTACTTC.

The chain couples TRBV12-1 to TRBJ1-1. TRBV12-1 constitutes a pseudogene. This CDR3 has 18 residues. CDR3 protein: CASSFARESGQGNTEAFF. The CDR3 coding sequence is TGTGCCAGCAGCTTTGCGCGGGAAAGTGGACAAGGGAACACTGAAGCTTTCTTT.

The chain carries TRBV28 and TRBJ2-4; D unclear. The CDR3 is 13 amino acids. V lost 7 bases and J lost 1, with 8 bases in between. The V gene's germline CDR1 is MDHEN and CDR2 SYDVKM. The CDR3, as DNA: TGTGCCAGCACCGATACGGCCAAAAACATTCAGTACTTC. The encoded protein is CASTDTAKNIQYF. The full variable domain, completed using reference TRBV28 and TRBJ2-4, is DVKVTQSSRYLVKRTGEKVFLECVQDMDHENMFWYRQDPGLGLRLIYFSYDVKMKEKGDIPEGYSVSREKKERFSLILESASTNQTSMYLCASTDTAKNIQYFGAGTRLSVL.

Notes on this clone: The identical CDR3 is also encoded by other nucleotide sequences in the sample. The chain has TRBV9 and TRBJ2-5; D remains ambiguous. The CDR3 length is 15 residues. Trimming removed 2 bases at V and 0 bases at J, with 11 bases between. Germline CDR1 is SGDLS and CDR2 is YYNGEE. CDR3 protein: CASSVMGAYQETQYF. CDR3 sequence (DNA): TGTGCCAGCAGCGTTATGGGCGCCTACCAAGAGACCCAGTACTTC.

The sample holds one count of this clone. The chain combines TRBV5-1 with TRBJ2-1; TRBD2 agrees at 7 bases. CDR1 is SGHRS, CDR2 YFSETQ, per germline. Trimming at V came to 3 bases and at J to 5 bases, leaving 8 bases not matched to a gene. The CDR3 totals 15 residues. In DNA, the CDR3 is TGCGCCAGCAGCTACCAGGCGGGGGTAGACAATGAGCAGTTCTTC. This sequence encodes CASSYQAGVDNEQFF. Filled out from reference TRBV5-1 and TRBJ2-1, the complete variable domain reads KAGVTQTPRYLIKTRGQQVTLSCSPISGHRSVSWYQQTPGQGLQFLFEYFSETQRNKGNFPGRFSGRQFSNSRSEMNVSTLELGDSALYLCASSYQAGVDNEQFFGPGTRLTVL.

With respect to this clone: Other DNA sequences in the sample encode the same CDR3. The chain uses TRBV5-4 and TRBJ1-1; 7 bases are shared with TRBD1. The CDR3 extends over 13 amino acids. V was pared by 4 bases and J by 3 bases, with 3 bases of the junction left unmatched. From germline, CDR1 is SGHNT and CDR2 YYREEE (reference sequence). CDR3 coding DNA: TGTGCCAGCAGCAAAACAGGGGACACTGAAGCTTTCTTT. This sequence encodes CASSKTGDTEAFF.